Listed below are T cell receptor beta chains from one sample, sequenced in a study of blood T cell repertoires in COVID-19. Libraries were prepared by immunoSEQ multiplex PCR; TCRdb keeps only in-frame clonotypes and omits some of them. The table lists roughly 150,000 clones, under 80% of them singletons. Sequenced input: peripheral blood. These receptors came from a man between 65 and 85 years old with acute or convalescent COVID-19. Each CDR3 is given without its conserved first and last residue.

TRBV19	ASSMNSGSSYEQY
TRBV4-1	ASSPLGGQPQH
TRBV3-1/TRBV3-2	ASSQLPGLASEQF
TRBV9	ASSVDGSETQY
TRBV18	ASSPGLPTTSYEQY
TRBV28	ASSGQGYGYT
TRBV10-3	AISDGRVGSGNTIY
TRBV7-3	ASSLPSSDTQY
TRBV10-3	AISKSGGMNTEAF
TRBV7-6	ASSATGQENIQY